One and the same sample provided the 27 T cell receptor beta chains below, sequenced in a study of response to subunit inactivated influenza vaccine. Using its own MiXCR run on the RT-PCR reads, TCRdb lists one record per CDR3 protein. The table records 800,000 to 1,000,000 distinct CDR3 sequences, approximately 22% of them present only once. The sequencing here drew on PBMCs from blood, taken 4 to 6 days after vaccination. Every receptor here comes from a man aged 50 to 59 who received an inactivated influenza vaccine.

The chain employs TRBV20-1 and TRBJ1-2, with TRBD1 matching 7 bases. The CDR3 is made up of 13 amino acids. Germline trimming cut 3 bases from V and 8 bases from J; bases unmatched to any gene: 9. CDR1 is DFQATT, CDR2 SNEGSKA, per germline (reference sequence). This CDR3 reads CSARRGRLNGYTF. The CDR3 DNA is TGCAGTGCTAGGAGGGGGCGGCTTAACGGCTACACCTTC.

This clonotype appeared a few times. The chain links TRBV24-1 to TRBJ2-1; D is unclear. Trimming took 3 bases from V and 7 from J, leaving 9 bases between them. CDR3 length: 13 amino acids. CDR1 and CDR2 (germline): KGHDR, SFDVKD. The chain's CDR3 is CATSDPVENEQFF. DNA for the CDR3: TGTGCCACCAGTGATCCTGTTGAGAATGAGCAGTTCTTC.

The V and J genes are TRBV18 and TRBJ2-3; no firm D call. The V gene lost 0 bases and the J gene lost 3 bases, with 7 bases spanning the gap. The CDR3 sequence is 14 residues long. Looked up from germline, CDR1 is KGHSH and CDR2 is LQKENI. CDR3: CASSPPQKTDTQYF. CDR3 DNA sequence: TGTGCCAGCTCACCACCCCAAAAGACAGATACGCAGTATTTT.

This clonotype has a handful of counts. The chain links TRBV28 to TRBJ2-7; D unclear. The length of the CDR3 is 11 residues. V lost 6 bases, J lost 2 bases, and 5 bases lay in between. Germline CDR1 MDHEN, CDR2 SYDVKM. The DNA of the CDR3 is TGTGCCAGCAGGGCTACCTACGAGCAGTACTTC. Its translation: CASRATYEQYF.

J is TRBJ2-2 and V is TRBV2; possible D gene TRBD1, 5 bases. The ends were cut back, 5 bases at V and 1 base at J, with 8 bases in the middle. Germline loops: CDR1 SNHLY, CDR2 FYNNEI. The CDR3 spans 14 residues. The DNA for the CDR3 is TGTGCCAGCAGTTGGACAAGGAACACCGGGGAGCTGTTTTTT. Amino acids: CASSWTRNTGELFF.

This clonotype was detected a few times. The chain uses TRBV24-1 and TRBJ2-1; 11 bases map to TRBD1. Per germline, CDR1 KGHDR and CDR2 SFDVKD. The trim removed 4 bases at V and 2 bases at J, leaving 3 bases unmatched. This CDR3 is 16 amino acids long. CDR3 nucleotides: TGTGCCACCAGTGACTCGGGACAGGGGGCCTACAATGAGCAGTTCTTC. Its protein is CATSDSGQGAYNEQFF.

This chain links TRBV28 with TRBJ2-7; possibly TRBD2 for D (5 bases). The CDR3 runs to 13 residues. Germline V gene data show CDR1 as MDHEN and CDR2 as SYDVKM. Trimming shortened V by 6 bases and J by 4 bases, and 13 bases separated the two germline ends. This chain's CDR3 is CASRTSPGYEQYF. The DNA of the CDR3 is TGTGCCAGCAGGACGTCGCCGGGGTACGAGCAGTACTTC.

The chain's CDR3 is CASSDVLRYEQFF. CDR3 coding DNA: TGTGCCAGCAGCGACGTCCTTAGATACGAGCAGTTCTTC. The V call is TRBV7-2, the J call TRBJ2-1, with unresolved D. V shed 5 bases and J shed 10 bases, with 15 bases lying between them. The germline gives CDR1 SGHTA, CDR2 FQGNSA. This CDR3 contains 13 residues.

This clonotype was seen more than once but under ten times. The rearrangement uses TRBV7-9 and TRBJ2-2; 7 bases match TRBD1. With 6 bases clipped from V and 6 bases from J, the junction kept 7 bases outside the gene matches. The CDR3 has 14 amino acids. Germline CDR1 is SEHNR and CDR2 is FQNEAQ (reference sequence). In DNA, the CDR3 is TGTGCCAGCAGACCATTGCAGGGGGCCGGGGAGCTGTTTTTT. It specifies CASRPLQGAGELFF. The variable domain in full, completed from reference TRBV7-9 and TRBJ2-2, reads DTGVSQNPRHKITKRGQNVTFRCDPISEHNRLYWYRQTLGQGPEFLTYFQNEAQLEKSRLLSDRFSAERPKGSFSTLEIQRTEQGDSAMYLCASRPLQGAGELFFGEGSRLTVL.

This clonotype was observed at least ten times. CDR3 coding DNA: TGCGCCAGCAGCTTGTCCCAGGGGATCTACAATGAGCAGTTCTTC. Translating it yields CASSLSQGIYNEQFF. The V and J genes are TRBV5-1 and TRBJ2-1; a possible D gene is TRBD1 (6 bases). This CDR3 spans 15 amino acids. Germline V gene data show CDR1 as SGHRS and CDR2 as YFSETQ. The V and J ends lost 1 base and 3 bases respectively, with 11 bases between them.

This clonotype was recorded a few times. The rearrangement joins TRBV12-3 or TRBV12-4 to TRBJ2-1; tentative D call: TRBD2 (6 bases). The CDR3 is 12 residues long. V was cut by 6 bases and J by 9 bases, with 12 bases left in between. The CDR3 DNA reads TGTGCCAGCAGCCTAGCGACCGGTGAGCAGTTCTTC. It translates to CASSLATGEQFF.

This clonotype turned up a few times. The J gene is TRBJ2-5, the V gene TRBV20-1; the D is unclear. There are 14 residues in the CDR3. CDR1 and CDR2 from the germline V gene are DFQATT and SNEGSKA (reference sequence). V dropped 2 bases and J dropped 3 bases, with 13 bases sitting between them. This CDR3 reads CSARKFSVEETQYF. The CDR3 coding sequence is TGCAGTGCTAGAAAGTTCTCAGTTGAAGAGACCCAGTACTTC.

This clonotype was counted only a few times. The chain uses TRBV6-2 or TRBV6-3 and TRBJ2-7, with 10 bases matching TRBD2. Germline values: CDR1 MNHEY, CDR2 SVGEGT. J gave up 1 base and V 5 bases, and 5 bases lay outside the gene matches. The CDR3 is 15 amino acids. This chain's CDR3 is CASSPSGRPSYEQYF. The CDR3 region has the DNA TGTGCCAGCAGTCCTAGCGGGAGACCATCCTACGAGCAGTACTTC.

This rearrangement joins TRBV12-3 or TRBV12-4 to TRBJ1-2, with D perhaps TRBD1 (5 bases). CDR3 size: 14 residues. V lost 6 bases to trimming and J lost 4 bases, with 15 bases between them. The CDR3 nucleotides read TGTGCCAGCAGCCTCGGAGGGGCGCCCTATGGCTACACCTTC. As protein: CASSLGGAPYGYTF.

The chain recombines TRBV10-3 with TRBJ2-5, with D possibly TRBD1 on 6 matching bases. The germline V gene has CDR1 ENHRY and CDR2 SYGVKD. Trimming took 2 bases from V and 4 from J, leaving 20 bases between them. This CDR3 has 17 residues. The CDR3 region is CAISETSPRGAGETQYF. CDR3 coding DNA: TGTGCCATCAGTGAGACGAGCCCCAGGGGCGCGGGAGAGACCCAGTACTTC.

CDR3 DNA: TGTGCCAGCAGTTTCAGGGGACTGACCTATTACGAGCAGTACTTC. Its protein product is CASSFRGLTYYEQYF. V usage is TRBV12-3 or TRBV12-4 and J usage is TRBJ2-7, with D perhaps TRBD1 or TRBD2 (6 bases each). Trimming stripped 3 bases from V and 4 bases from J, with 16 bases between. The CDR3 is 15 amino acids.

This clonotype was seen more than once but under ten times. The genes are TRBV4-2 and TRBJ2-3, with TRBD2 identical over 10 bases. With 0 bases clipped from V and 6 bases from J, the junction kept 6 bases outside the gene matches. Looked up from germline, CDR1 is LGHNA and CDR2 is YNFKEQ. The CDR3 consists of 16 residues. Written as DNA, the CDR3 is TGTGCCAGCAGCCAAGACCAGCGGGGGGGCGTCGATACGCAGTATTTT. Protein product: CASSQDQRGGVDTQYF.

This clonotype was observed a handful of times. V gene TRBV29-1 combines with J gene TRBJ1-1, with unresolved D. Germline assignment: CDR1 SQVTM and CDR2 ANQGSEA. CDR3 size: 13 residues. V gave up 4 bases and J gave up 0 bases, with 9 bases separating them. CDR3 DNA: TGCAGCGTTGGCGGACCGTTGAACACTGAAGCTTTCTTT. Translating it yields CSVGGPLNTEAFF. The full variable domain, in which reference TRBV29-1 and TRBJ1-1 provide the parts outside the CDR3, is SAVISQKPSRDICQRGTSLTIQCQVDSQVTMMFWYRQQPGQSLTLIATANQGSEATYESGFVIDKFPISRPNLTFSTLTVSNMSPEDSSIYLCSVGGPLNTEAFFGQGTRLTVV.

The chain employs TRBV5-1 and TRBJ2-6; possibly TRBD1 or TRBD2 for D (5 bases each). Deletions cut 4 bases from V and 2 bases from J, with 22 bases between. CDR1 is SGHRS, CDR2 YFSETQ, per germline. The CDR3 loop spans 19 amino acids. The CDR3 spells CASSVTLGQAGAGANVLTF. The DNA for the CDR3 is TGCGCCAGCAGCGTAACCCTGGGGCAGGCGGGCGCTGGGGCCAACGTCCTGACTTTC.

This clonotype has ten or more counts. This sequence joins TRBV27 and TRBJ2-1; 8 nucleotides agree with TRBD2. This CDR3 has 16 amino acids. Germline CDR1 is MNHEY and CDR2 is SMNVEV (reference sequence). The CDR3 reads CFGPVGGRIPYNEQFF. The CDR3 nucleotides read TGTTTCGGGCCTGTCGGCGGGAGGATACCCTACAATGAGCAGTTCTTC.

This clonotype was detected only a few times. V and J are TRBV7-6 and TRBJ2-2; D might be TRBD1 (5 bases). Trimming left V 5 bases short and J 6 bases short, with 13 bases between. In germline, CDR1 is SGHVS, CDR2 FNYEAQ. This CDR3 spans 14 amino acids. The CDR3 region has the DNA TGTGCCAGCAGCAGACGTCCAGGGTCCGGGGAGCTGTTTTTT. As protein: CASSRRPGSGELFF.

The chain uses TRBV7-6 and TRBJ2-1, with D possibly being TRBD2 (6 bases). The germline V and J ends were trimmed by 2 bases and 4 bases, with 15 bases remaining between them. The germline V gene encodes CDR1 SGHVS and CDR2 FNYEAQ. The CDR3 is made up of 16 amino acids. CDR3 residues: CASSLRDRGNYNEQFF. In DNA form, the CDR3 reads TGTGCCAGCAGCTTACGGGACCGCGGGAATTACAATGAGCAGTTCTTC.

This chain links TRBV27 with TRBJ2-7; the D is unclear. The CDR3 spans 11 residues. In germline, CDR1 is MNHEY, CDR2 SMNVEV (reference sequence). Trimming shortened V by 8 bases and J by 5 bases, and 10 bases separated the two germline ends. CDR3 amino acids: CASGSVNEQYF. Written as DNA, the CDR3 is TGTGCCAGCGGGTCGGTGAACGAGCAGTACTTC.

This clonotype showed up just a few times. The chain combines TRBV12-3 or TRBV12-4 with TRBJ2-1; no clear D gene. This CDR3 spans 13 amino acids. Trimming took off 7 bases at V and 6 bases at J, with 13 bases between the two ends. The DNA for the CDR3 is TGTGCCAGCAACCCTTCCTTCTCCAATGAGCAGTTCTTC. Translation gives CASNPSFSNEQFF.

The CDR3 DNA follows: TGTGCCAGCAGTTACAATCTAGGCCTCACCGGCGAGCAGTACTTC. Protein product: CASSYNLGLTGEQYF. The chain carries TRBV6-5 and TRBJ2-7; D unresolved. CDR1 MNHEY and CDR2 SVGAGI come from the germline V gene. This CDR3 is built from 15 residues. The V gene lost 2 bases and the J gene lost 6 bases, with 17 bases spanning the gap.

This clonotype was seen a few times. This chain joins TRBV9 and TRBJ2-7; D possibly corresponds to TRBD1 (6 bases). The germline V gene encodes CDR1 SGDLS and CDR2 YYNGEE. Trimming took 0 bases from V and 1 from J, leaving 20 bases between them. This CDR3 region has 18 residues. In nucleotides, the CDR3 is TGTGCCAGCAGCGTAGAGCCCGCGGCGTTTGGACAGTCCTACGAGCAGTACTTC. The encoded protein is CASSVEPAAFGQSYEQYF.

The gene calls are TRBV29-1 and TRBJ1-1; D uncertain. The V and J ends lost 5 bases and 4 bases respectively, with 26 bases between them. Germline CDR1 reads SQVTM; CDR2 reads ANQGSEA. The CDR3 spans 17 residues. This CDR3 is CSVPRWSHVMEGTEAFF. DNA for the CDR3: TGCAGCGTTCCTAGGTGGTCTCATGTTATGGAAGGCACTGAAGCTTTCTTT.